This entry describes one T cell receptor (beta chain). Its cognate antigen is unknown. Separation from the roughly 690-subject first cohort characterized the 120-subject validation cohort, to which the donors belonged. The sample is drawn from a study of cytomegalovirus exposure and HLA in healthy donors. Study findings and constraints: In vitro experiments confirmed that three CMV-associated chains were specific for CMV antigens.

Generated by immunoSEQ multiplex PCR, the TCRdb table keeps only in-frame clones and is missing some. The profile shows under 110,000 clones, 88% of them singletons. The length of the CDR3 is 15 residues. Between the trimmed V and J ends, which lost 5 bases and 0 bases, there was a span of 11 bases. Germline loops: CDR1 SNHLY, CDR2 FYNNEI. The sequencing sample was made of PBMCs. The receptor's source is a woman aged 18-29 years in good health and CMV-seropositive. The chain uses TRBV2 and TRBJ1-5; tentative D call: TRBD1 (6 bases). CDR3 loop: CASSLQGYSNQPQHF. The CDR3 region has the DNA TGTGCCAGCAGTCTACAGGGATATAGCAATCAGCCCCAGCATTTT.